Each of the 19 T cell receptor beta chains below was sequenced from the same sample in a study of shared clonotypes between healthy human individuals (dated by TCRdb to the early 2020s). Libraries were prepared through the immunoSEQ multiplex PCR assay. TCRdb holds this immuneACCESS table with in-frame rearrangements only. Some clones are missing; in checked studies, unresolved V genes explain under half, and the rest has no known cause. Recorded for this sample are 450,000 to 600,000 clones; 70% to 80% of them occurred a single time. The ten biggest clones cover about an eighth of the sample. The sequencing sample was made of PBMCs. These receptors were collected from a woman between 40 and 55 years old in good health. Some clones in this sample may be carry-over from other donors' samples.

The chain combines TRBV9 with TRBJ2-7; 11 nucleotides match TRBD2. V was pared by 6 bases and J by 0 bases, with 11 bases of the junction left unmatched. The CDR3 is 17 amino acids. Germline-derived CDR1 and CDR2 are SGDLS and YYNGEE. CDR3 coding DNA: TGTGCCAGCACCGGCCCCTCCCTAGCGGGGGGCTCCTACGAGCAGTACTTC. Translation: CASTGPSLAGGSYEQYF.

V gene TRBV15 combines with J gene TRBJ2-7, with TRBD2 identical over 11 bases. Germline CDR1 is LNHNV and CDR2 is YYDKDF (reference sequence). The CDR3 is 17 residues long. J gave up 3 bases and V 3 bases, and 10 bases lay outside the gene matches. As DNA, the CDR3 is TGTGCCACCAGCAGCCGACCGGGACTAGCGGAACACTACGAGCAGTACTTC. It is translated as CATSSRPGLAEHYEQYF. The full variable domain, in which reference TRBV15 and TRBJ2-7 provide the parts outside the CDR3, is DAMVIQNPRYQVTQFGKPVTLSCSQTLNHNVMYWYQQKSSQAPKLLFHYYDKDFNNEADTPDNFQSRRPNTSFCFLDIRSPGLGDTAMYLCATSSRPGLAEHYEQYFGPGTRLTVT.

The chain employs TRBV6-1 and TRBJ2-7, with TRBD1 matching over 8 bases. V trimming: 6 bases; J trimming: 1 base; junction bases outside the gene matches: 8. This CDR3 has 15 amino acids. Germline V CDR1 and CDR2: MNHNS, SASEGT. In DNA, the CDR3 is TGTGCCAGCAGGACCGGACAGGGTAGTTCCTACGAGCAGTACTTC. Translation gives CASRTGQGSSYEQYF.

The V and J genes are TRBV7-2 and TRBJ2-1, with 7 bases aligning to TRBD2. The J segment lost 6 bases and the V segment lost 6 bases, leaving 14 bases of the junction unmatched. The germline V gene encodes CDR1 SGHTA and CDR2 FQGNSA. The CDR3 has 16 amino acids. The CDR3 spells CASSLSGARVGNEQFF. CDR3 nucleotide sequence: TGTGCCAGCAGTCTAAGCGGGGCGCGGGTGGGCAATGAGCAGTTCTTC.

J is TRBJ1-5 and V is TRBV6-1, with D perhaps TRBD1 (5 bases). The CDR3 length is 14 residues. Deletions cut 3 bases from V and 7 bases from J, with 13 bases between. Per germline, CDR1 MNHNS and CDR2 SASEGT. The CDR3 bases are TGTGCCAGCAGTGAGGGGCTAACAGCCCAGCCCCAGCATTTT. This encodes CASSEGLTAQPQHF.

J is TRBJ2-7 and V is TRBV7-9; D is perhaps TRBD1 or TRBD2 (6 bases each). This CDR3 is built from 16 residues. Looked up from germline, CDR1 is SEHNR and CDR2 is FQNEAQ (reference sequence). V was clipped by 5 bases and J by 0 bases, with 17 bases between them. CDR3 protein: CASSRGGPSSSYEQYF. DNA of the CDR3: TGTGCCAGCAGCCGAGGGGGGCCGTCCTCCTCCTACGAGCAGTACTTC.

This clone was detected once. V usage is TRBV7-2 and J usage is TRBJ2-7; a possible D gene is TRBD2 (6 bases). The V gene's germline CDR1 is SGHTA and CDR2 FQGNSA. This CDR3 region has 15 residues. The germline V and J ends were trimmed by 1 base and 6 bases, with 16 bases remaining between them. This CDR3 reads CASSLVPDPGGEQYF. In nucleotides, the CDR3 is TGTGCCAGCAGCTTAGTACCGGACCCCGGGGGCGAGCAGTACTTC.

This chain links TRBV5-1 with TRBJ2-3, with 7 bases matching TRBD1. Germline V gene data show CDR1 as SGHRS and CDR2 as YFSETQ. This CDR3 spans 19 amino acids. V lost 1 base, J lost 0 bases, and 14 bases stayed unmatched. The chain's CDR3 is CASSLILKAGTASTDTQYF. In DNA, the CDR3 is TGCGCCAGCAGCTTGATATTAAAGGCCGGGACAGCGAGCACAGATACGCAGTATTTT.

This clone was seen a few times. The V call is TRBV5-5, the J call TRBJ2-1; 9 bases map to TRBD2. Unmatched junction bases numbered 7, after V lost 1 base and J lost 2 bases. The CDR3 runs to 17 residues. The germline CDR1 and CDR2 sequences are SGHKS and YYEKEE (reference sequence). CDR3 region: CASSLYLAGATYNEQFF. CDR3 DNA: TGTGCCAGCAGCTTGTATTTAGCGGGAGCTACCTACAATGAGCAGTTCTTC.

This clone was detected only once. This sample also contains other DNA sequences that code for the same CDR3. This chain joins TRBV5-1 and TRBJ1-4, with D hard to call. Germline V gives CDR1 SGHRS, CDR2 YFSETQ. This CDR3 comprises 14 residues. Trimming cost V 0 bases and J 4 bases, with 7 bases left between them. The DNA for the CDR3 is TGCGCCAGCAGCTTGGGCGCAAGTAATGAAAAACTGTTTTTT. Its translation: CASSLGASNEKLFF.

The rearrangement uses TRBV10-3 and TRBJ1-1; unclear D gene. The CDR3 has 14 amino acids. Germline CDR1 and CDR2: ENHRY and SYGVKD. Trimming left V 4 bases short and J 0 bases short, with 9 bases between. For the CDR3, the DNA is TGTGCCATCAGTGGGGCAGACATGAACACTGAAGCTTTCTTT. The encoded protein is CAISGADMNTEAFF.

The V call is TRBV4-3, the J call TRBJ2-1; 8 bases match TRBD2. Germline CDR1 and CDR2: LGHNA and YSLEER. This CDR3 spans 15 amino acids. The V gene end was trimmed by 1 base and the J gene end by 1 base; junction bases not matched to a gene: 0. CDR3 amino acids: CASSQGLASYNEQFF. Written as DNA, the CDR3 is TGCGCCAGCAGCCAAGGACTAGCGTCCTACAATGAGCAGTTCTTC.

The CDR3 DNA reads TGTGCCAGCAGTCAAACAACGCAGCCCCAGCATTTT. It translates to CASSQTTQPQHF. The chain links TRBV27 to TRBJ1-5; no clear D gene. Germline V gene data show CDR1 as MNHEY and CDR2 as SMNVEV (reference sequence). The V and J ends lost 5 bases and 7 bases respectively, with 9 bases between them. This CDR3 has 12 residues.

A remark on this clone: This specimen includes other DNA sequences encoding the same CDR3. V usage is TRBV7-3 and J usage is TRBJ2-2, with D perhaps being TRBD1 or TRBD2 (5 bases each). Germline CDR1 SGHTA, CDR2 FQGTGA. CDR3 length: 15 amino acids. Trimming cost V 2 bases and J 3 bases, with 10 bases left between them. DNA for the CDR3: TGTGCCAGCAGCTTACGAGGGGCCGACACCGGGGAGCTGTTTTTT. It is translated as CASSLRGADTGELFF.

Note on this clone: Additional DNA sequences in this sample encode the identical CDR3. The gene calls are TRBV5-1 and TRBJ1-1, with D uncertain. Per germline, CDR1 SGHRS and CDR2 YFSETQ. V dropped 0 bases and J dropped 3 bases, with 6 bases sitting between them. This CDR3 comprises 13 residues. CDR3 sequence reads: CASSLAGYTEAFF. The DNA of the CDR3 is TGCGCCAGCAGCTTGGCGGGGTACACTGAAGCTTTCTTT.

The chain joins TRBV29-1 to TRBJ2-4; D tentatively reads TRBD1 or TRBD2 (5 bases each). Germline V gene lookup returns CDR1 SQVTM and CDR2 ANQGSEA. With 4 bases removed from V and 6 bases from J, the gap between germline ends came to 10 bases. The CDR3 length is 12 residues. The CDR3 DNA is TGCAGCGTTGGGGGGTGGGGAAACATTCAGTACTTC. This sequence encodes CSVGGWGNIQYF.

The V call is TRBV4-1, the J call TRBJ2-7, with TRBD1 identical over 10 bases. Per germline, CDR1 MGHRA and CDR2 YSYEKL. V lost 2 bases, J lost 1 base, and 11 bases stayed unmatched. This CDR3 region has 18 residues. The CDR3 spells CASSQSGIGTGASYEQYF. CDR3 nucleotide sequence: TGCGCCAGCAGCCAATCAGGGATAGGGACAGGGGCTTCCTACGAGCAGTACTTC.

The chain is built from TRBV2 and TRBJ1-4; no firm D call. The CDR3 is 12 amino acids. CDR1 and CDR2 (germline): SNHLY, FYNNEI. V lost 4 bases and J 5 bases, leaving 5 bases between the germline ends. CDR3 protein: CASSVQNEKLFF. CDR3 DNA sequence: TGTGCCAGCAGTGTCCAAAATGAAAAACTGTTTTTT.

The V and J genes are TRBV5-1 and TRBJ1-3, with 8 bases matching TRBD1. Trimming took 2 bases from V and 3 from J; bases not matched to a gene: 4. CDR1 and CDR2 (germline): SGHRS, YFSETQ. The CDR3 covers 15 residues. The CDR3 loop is CASSLGGTGGNTIYF. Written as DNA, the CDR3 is TGCGCCAGCAGCTTAGGGGGGACAGGTGGAAACACCATATATTTT.